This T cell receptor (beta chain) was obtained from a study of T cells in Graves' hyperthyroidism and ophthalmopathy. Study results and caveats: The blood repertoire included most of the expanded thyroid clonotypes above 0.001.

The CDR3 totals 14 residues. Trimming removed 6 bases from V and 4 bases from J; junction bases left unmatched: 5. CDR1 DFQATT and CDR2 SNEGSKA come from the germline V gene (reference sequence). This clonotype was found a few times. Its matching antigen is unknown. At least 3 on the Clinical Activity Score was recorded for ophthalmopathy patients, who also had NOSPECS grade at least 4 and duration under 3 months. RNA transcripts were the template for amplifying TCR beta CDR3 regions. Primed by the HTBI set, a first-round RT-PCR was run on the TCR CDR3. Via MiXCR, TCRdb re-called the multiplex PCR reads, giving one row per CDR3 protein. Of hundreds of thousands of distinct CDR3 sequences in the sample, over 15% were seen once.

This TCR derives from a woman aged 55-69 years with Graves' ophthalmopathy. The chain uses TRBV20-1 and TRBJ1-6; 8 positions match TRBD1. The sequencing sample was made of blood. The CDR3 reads CSAPGTGYNSPLHF. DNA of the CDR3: TGCAGTGCGCCCGGGACAGGATATAATTCACCCCTCCACTTT.